This T cell receptor (beta chain) stems from a study of blood T cell repertoires in COVID-19. Only in-frame clones appear in the TCRdb table, and some are missing; sequencing was by immunoSEQ multiplex PCR. The sample holds tens of thousands of clones, around 80% seen once. Germline V gene data show CDR1 as SGHNT and CDR2 as YYREEE (reference sequence). With 6 bases clipped from V and 2 bases from J, the junction kept 14 bases outside the gene matches. The length of the CDR3 is 17 residues. This clonotype originated in a human donor in a cohort sampled during active COVID-19. Sequenced material: peripheral blood. This chain links TRBV5-4 with TRBJ2-1, with 7 positions matching TRBD2. This CDR3 reads CASTRLAESTPYNEQFF. CDR3 bases: TGTGCCAGCACTCGGCTAGCGGAATCAACCCCCTACAATGAGCAGTTCTTC. Filled out from reference TRBV5-4 and TRBJ2-1, the complete variable domain reads ETGVTQSPTHLIKTRGQQVTLRCSSQSGHNTVSWYQQALGQGPQFIFQYYREEENGRGNFPPRFSGLQFPNYSSELNVNALELDDSALYLCASTRLAESTPYNEQFFGPGTRLTVL.